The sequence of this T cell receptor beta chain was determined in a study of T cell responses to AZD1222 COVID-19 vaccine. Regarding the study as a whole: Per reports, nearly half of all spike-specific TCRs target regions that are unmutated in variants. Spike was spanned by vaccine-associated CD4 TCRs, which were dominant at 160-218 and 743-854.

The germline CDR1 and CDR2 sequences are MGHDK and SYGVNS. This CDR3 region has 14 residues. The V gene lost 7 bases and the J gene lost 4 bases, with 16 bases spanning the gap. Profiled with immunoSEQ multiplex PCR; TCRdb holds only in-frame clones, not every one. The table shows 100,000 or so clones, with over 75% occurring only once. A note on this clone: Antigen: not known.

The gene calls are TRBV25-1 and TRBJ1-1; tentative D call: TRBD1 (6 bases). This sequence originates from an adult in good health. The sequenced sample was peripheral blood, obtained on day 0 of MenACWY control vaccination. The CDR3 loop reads CASTGAGTGTEAFF. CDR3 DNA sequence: TGTGCCAGCACAGGGGCAGGGACGGGCACTGAAGCTTTCTTT.